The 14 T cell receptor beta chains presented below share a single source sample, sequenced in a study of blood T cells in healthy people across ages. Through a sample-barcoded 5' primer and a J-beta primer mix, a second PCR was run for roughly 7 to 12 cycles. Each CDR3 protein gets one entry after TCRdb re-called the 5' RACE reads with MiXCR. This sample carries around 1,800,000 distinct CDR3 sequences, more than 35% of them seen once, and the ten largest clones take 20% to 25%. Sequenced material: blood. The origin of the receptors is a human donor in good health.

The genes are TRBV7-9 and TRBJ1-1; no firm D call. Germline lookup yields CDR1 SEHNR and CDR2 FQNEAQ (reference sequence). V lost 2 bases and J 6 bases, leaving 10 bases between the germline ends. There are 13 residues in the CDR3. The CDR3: CASSLSAGAEAFF. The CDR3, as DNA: TGTGCCAGCAGCTTATCGGCTGGCGCTGAAGCTTTCTTT.

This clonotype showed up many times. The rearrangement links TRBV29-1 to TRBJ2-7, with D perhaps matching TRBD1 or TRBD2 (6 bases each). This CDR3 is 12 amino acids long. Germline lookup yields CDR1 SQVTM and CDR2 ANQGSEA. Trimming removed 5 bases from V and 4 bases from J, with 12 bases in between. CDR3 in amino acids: CSVIGGRYEQYF. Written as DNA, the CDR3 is TGCAGCGTTATCGGGGGCCGATACGAGCAGTACTTC.

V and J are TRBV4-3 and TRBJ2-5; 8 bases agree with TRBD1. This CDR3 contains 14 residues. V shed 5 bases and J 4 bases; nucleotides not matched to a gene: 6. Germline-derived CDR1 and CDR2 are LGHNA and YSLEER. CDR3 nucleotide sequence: TGCGCCAGCAGCATAACAGGGGGAGGAGAGACCCAGTACTTC. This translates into CASSITGGGETQYF.

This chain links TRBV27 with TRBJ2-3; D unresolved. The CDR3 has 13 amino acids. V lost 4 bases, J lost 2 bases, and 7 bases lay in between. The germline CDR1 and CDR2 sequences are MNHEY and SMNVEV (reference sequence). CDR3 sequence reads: CASSSSNTDTQYF. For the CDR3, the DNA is TGTGCCAGCAGTTCTTCCAACACAGATACGCAGTATTTT.

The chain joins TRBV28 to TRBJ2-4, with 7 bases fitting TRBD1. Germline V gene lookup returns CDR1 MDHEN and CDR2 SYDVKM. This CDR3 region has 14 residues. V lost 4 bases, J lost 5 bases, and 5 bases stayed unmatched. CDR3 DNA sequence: TGTGCCAGCAGTTACCCGGGACAGCAAAACATTCAGTACTTC. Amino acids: CASSYPGQQNIQYF.

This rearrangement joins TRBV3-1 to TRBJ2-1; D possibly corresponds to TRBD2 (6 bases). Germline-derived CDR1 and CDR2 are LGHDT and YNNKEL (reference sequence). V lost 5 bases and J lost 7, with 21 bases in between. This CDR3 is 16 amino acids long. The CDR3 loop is CASSAEGLRGKNEQFF. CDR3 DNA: TGTGCCAGCAGCGCTGAAGGGTTGCGGGGTAAGAATGAGCAGTTCTTC.

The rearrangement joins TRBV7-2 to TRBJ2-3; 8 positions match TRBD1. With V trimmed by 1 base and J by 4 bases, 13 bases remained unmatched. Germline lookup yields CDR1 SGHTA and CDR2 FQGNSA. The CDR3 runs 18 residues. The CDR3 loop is CASSLGLDRVGSADTQYF. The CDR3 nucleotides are TGTGCCAGCAGCTTAGGGCTGGACAGGGTTGGGAGCGCAGATACGCAGTATTTT.

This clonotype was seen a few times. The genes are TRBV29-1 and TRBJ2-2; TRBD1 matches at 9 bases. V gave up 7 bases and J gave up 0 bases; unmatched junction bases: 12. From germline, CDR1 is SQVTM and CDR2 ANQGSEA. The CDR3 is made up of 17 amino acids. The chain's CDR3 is CSGSRDRERANTGELFF. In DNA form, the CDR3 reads TGCAGCGGGAGCCGGGACAGGGAGAGGGCGAACACCGGGGAGCTGTTTTTT.

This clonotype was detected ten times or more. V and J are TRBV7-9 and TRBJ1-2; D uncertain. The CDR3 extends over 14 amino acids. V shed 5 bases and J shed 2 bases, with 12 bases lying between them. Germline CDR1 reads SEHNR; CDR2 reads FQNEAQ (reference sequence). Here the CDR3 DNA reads TGTGCCAGCAGCCCCAGCCCGGGGAACTATGGCTACACCTTC. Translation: CASSPSPGNYGYTF.

The CDR3 region is CASSLGRWGSPYEQYF. CDR3 nucleotides: TGTGCCAGCAGCCTCGGTCGGTGGGGCTCCCCCTACGAGCAGTACTTC. The genes are TRBV13 and TRBJ2-7; tentative D call: TRBD1 (5 bases). The germline V gene has CDR1 PRHDT and CDR2 FYEKMQ (reference sequence). The CDR3 loop spans 16 amino acids. V gave up 5 bases and J gave up 2 bases, with 19 bases separating them. Variable domain in full (rest from reference TRBV13 and TRBJ2-7): AAGVIQSPRHLIKEKRETATLKCYPIPRHDTVYWYQQGPGQDPQFLISFYEKMQSDKGSIPDRFSAQQFSDYHSELNMSSLELGDSALYFCASSLGRWGSPYEQYFGPGTRLTVT.

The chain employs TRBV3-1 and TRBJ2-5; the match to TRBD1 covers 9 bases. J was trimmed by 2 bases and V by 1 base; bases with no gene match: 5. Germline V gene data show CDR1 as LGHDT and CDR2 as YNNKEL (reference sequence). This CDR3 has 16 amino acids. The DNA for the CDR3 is TGTGCCAGCAGCCAAGTAGGGACAGGGCGACAAGAGACCCAGTACTTC. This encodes CASSQVGTGRQETQYF.

The CDR3 DNA sequence: TGTGCCAGCAGCTTACTAGCAGGGGGTCGCTACGAGCAGTACTTC. This encodes CASSLLAGGRYEQYF. The chain recombines TRBV7-2 with TRBJ2-7; 7 bases map to TRBD1. V trimming: 2 bases; J trimming: 3 bases; junction bases outside the gene matches: 7. The CDR3 loop spans 15 amino acids. CDR1 is SGHTA and CDR2 is FQGNSA in the germline V gene.

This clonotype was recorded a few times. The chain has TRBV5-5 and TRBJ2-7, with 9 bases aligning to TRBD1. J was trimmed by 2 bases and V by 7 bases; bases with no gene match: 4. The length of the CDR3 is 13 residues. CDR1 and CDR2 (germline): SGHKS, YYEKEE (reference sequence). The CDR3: CASGGTGPYEQYF. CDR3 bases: TGTGCCAGCGGAGGGACAGGGCCCTACGAGCAGTACTTC.

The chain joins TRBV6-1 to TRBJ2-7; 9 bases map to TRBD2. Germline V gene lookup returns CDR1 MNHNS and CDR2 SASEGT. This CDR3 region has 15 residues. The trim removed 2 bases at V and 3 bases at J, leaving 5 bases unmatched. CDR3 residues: CASSEFSGGLYEQYF. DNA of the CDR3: TGTGCCAGCAGTGAATTTAGCGGGGGCCTCTACGAGCAGTACTTC.